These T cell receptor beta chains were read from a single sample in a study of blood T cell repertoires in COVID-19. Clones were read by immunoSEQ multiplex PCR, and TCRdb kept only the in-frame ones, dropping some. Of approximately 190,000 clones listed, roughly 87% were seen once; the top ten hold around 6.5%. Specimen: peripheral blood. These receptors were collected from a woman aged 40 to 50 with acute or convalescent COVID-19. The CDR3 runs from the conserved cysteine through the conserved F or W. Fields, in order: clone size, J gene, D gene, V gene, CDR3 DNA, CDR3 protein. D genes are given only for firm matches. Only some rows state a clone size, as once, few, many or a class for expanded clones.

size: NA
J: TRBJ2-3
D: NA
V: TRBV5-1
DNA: TGCGCCAGCAGCTTGGACAGTACTAGCACAGATACGCAGTATTTT
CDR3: CASSLDSTSTDTQYF

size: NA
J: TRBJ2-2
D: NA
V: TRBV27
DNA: TGTGCCAGCACCCCTCGGGGTACTGCCGGGGAGCTGTTTTTT
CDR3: CASTPRGTAGELFF

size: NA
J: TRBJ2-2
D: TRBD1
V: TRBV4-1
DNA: TGCGCCAGCAGCCAAGCCCCGGGACAGGGGAACACCGGGGAGCTGTTTTTT
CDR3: CASSQAPGQGNTGELFF

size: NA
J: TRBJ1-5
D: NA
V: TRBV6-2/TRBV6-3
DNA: TGTGCCAGCAGTTATCGCGGCTATCAGCCCCAGCATTTT
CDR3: CASSYRGYQPQHF

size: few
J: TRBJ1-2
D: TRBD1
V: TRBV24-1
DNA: TGTGCCACCAGTGATTCCGGGACAGGAGTTGGCTACACCTTC
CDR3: CATSDSGTGVGYTF

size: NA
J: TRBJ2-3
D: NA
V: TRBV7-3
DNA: TGTGCCAGCAGCCCGGAGGGCAGGGGGACAGATACGCAGTATTTT
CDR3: CASSPEGRGTDTQYF

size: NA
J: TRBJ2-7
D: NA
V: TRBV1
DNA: TGCACCAGCAGCCAAGTTAAGTATCCCGGGACACGGTGTTTCGCCGAATACGAGCAGTACTTC
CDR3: CTSSQVKYPGTRCFAEYEQYF

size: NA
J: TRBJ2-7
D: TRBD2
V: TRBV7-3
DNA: TGTGCCAGCAGCTTCGAGAGCGGGGACTCCTACGAGCAGTACTTC
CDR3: CASSFESGDSYEQYF

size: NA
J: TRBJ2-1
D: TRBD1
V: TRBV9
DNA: TGTGCCAGCAGTATCGACAGGGATCTTAAGCAGTTCTTC
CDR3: CASSIDRDLKQFF

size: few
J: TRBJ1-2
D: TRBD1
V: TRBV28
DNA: TGTGCCAGCAGGCCGGGATTAGGGACAGCTCGTTATGGCTACACCTTC
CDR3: CASRPGLGTARYGYTF

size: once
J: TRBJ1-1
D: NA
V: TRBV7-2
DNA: TGTGCCAGCAGCTTCCTGGGCTTGAACACTGAAGCTTTCTTT
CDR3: CASSFLGLNTEAFF

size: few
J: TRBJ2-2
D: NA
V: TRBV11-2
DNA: TGTGCCAGCAGCTTAGTTCGTACCGGGGAGCTGTTTTTT
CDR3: CASSLVRTGELFF

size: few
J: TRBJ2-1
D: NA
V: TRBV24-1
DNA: TGTGCCACCAGTGATTTGAAACTAGAGCAGTTCTTC
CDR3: CATSDLKLEQFF

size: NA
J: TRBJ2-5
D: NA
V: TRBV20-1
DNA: TGCAGTGCTAGTACTCGACAGAGCCAAGAGACCCAGTACTTC
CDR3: CSASTRQSQETQYF

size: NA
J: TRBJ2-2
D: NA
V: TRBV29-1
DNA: TGCAGCGTTTATGACAGCCCCACCGGGGAGCTGTTTTTT
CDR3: CSVYDSPTGELFF

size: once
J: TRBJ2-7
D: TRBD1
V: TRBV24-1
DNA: TGTGCCACCAGTGACCCGGGACAGGGAGTATACGAGCAGTACTTC
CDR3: CATSDPGQGVYEQYF

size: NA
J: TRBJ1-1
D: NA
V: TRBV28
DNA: TGTGCCAGCAGCCGGGGATTTCTGGAAGCTTTCTTT
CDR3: CASSRGFLEAFF

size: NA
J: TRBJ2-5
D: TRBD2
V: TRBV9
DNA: TGTGCCAGCAGCGTAGGTAGCGGGGAAGAGACCCAGTACTTC
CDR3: CASSVGSGEETQYF

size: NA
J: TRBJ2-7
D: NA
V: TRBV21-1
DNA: TGTGCCAGCAGCATTATTAACGACAGTGCCCCCCTCTACGAGCAGTACTTC
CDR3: CASSIINDSAPLYEQYF

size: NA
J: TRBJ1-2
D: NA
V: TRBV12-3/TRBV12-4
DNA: TGTGCCAGCGGTTCAGGGGTCGGCTACACCTTC
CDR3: CASGSGVGYTF

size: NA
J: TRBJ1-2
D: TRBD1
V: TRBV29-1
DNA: TGCAGCGCCGACCCTTCCGGGACAGGGAATGGCTACACCTTC
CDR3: CSADPSGTGNGYTF